The sequence of this T cell receptor (beta chain) was determined in a study of T cells in tumors after PD-1 blockade. TCRdb keeps only in-frame clones here, not all; method: immunoSEQ multiplex PCR. The sample includes 60,000 to 65,000 clones, approximately 79% of them seen just once. Trimming removed 2 bases at V and 0 bases at J, with 5 bases between. The germline CDR1 and CDR2 sequences are SQVTM and ANQGSEA. This CDR3 is built from 14 residues. Tumor or blood genomic DNA was sequenced, with inputs of about 550 ng to 6,004 ng. This receptor was obtained from a human donor with basal cell carcinoma. Sequenced here: PBMCs, sampled after anti-PD-1 treatment. This chain links TRBV29-1 with TRBJ2-6; D remains ambiguous. This chain's CDR3 is CSVERISGANVLTF. As DNA, the CDR3 is TGCAGCGTTGAACGGATCTCTGGGGCCAACGTCCTGACTTTC. Variable domain in full (rest from reference TRBV29-1 and TRBJ2-6): SAVISQKPSRDICQRGTSLTIQCQVDSQVTMMFWYRQQPGQSLTLIATANQGSEATYESGFVIDKFPISRPNLTFSTLTVSNMSPEDSSIYLCSVERISGANVLTFGAGSRLTVL.